What follows are 24 T cell receptor beta chains derived from one specimen sequenced in a study of T cell responses to AZD1222 COVID-19 vaccine. The method was immunoSEQ multiplex PCR; TCRdb's version includes in-frame clones alone and lacks a portion of them. The table shows approximately 140,000 clones, with roughly 90% occurring only once. The sample was peripheral blood, taken on day 0 of AZD1222 vaccination. These receptors all stem from an adult in good health.

This clone was recorded a few times. V and J are TRBV6-5 and TRBJ1-2; no clear D gene. Trimming stripped 2 bases from V and 4 bases from J, with 11 bases between. CDR3 length: 14 residues. Germline values: CDR1 MNHEY, CDR2 SVGAGI. DNA for the CDR3: TGTGCCAGCAGTTACAACGGAGCCTTCTATGGCTACACCTTC. Translating it yields CASSYNGAFYGYTF.

The gene calls are TRBV7-9 and TRBJ1-1, with D tentatively TRBD1 (5 bases). Germline assignment: CDR1 SEHNR and CDR2 FQNEAQ (reference sequence). Deletions cut 7 bases from V and 5 bases from J, with 17 bases between. CDR3 length: 14 residues. This chain's CDR3 is CASTPLGVGTEAFF. CDR3 bases: TGTGCCAGCACCCCGTTAGGGGTAGGGACTGAAGCTTTCTTT.

V usage is TRBV6-5 and J usage is TRBJ2-7; no clear D. The germline V gene has CDR1 MNHEY and CDR2 SVGAGI. Deletions cut 5 bases from V and 1 base from J, with 6 bases between. The CDR3 contains 12 residues. The CDR3: CASSRESYEQYF. Here the CDR3 DNA reads TGTGCCAGCAGTCGTGAGTCCTACGAGCAGTACTTC.

The chain joins TRBV15 to TRBJ2-1, with TRBD2 identical over 9 bases. The CDR3 extends over 16 amino acids. Germline V gene data show CDR1 as LNHNV and CDR2 as YYDKDF (reference sequence). V lost 0 bases to trimming and J lost 10 bases; unmatched junction nucleotides: 10. CDR3 sequence (DNA): TGTGCCACCAGCAGAGAAAGGCGAGCTAGCGGGACAGAGCAGTTCTTC. This codes for CATSRERRASGTEQFF. Supplemented by reference TRBV15 and TRBJ2-1, the full variable domain reads DAMVIQNPRYQVTQFGKPVTLSCSQTLNHNVMYWYQQKSSQAPKLLFHYYDKDFNNEADTPDNFQSRRPNTSFCFLDIRSPGLGDTAMYLCATSRERRASGTEQFFGPGTRLTVL.

The J gene is TRBJ2-2, the V gene TRBV12-3 or TRBV12-4; D is undetermined. The V gene lost 5 bases and the J gene lost 6 bases, with 10 bases spanning the gap. This CDR3 has 13 residues. This chain's CDR3 is CASSQLGPGELFF. CDR3 DNA: TGTGCCAGCAGTCAGCTTGGGCCCGGGGAGCTGTTTTTT.

In its sample, this clone was seen a few times. The chain is built from TRBV10-3 and TRBJ2-1, with 13 bases lining up with TRBD2. CDR1 is ENHRY and CDR2 is SYGVKD in the germline V gene. V shed 10 bases, J shed 4 bases, and the junction held 7 bases outside the gene matches. CDR3 length: 15 residues. The DNA of the CDR3 is TGTGCCACCCTAAGGACTAGCGGGGGTTACAATGAGCAGTTCTTC. Translation gives CATLRTSGGYNEQFF.

The chain is built from TRBV18 and TRBJ2-7; weak D call: TRBD1 (5 bases). Germline V lookup: CDR1 KGHSH, CDR2 LQKENI. The CDR3 consists of 12 residues. Deletions cut 5 bases from V and 3 bases from J, with 8 bases between. Here the CDR3 reads CASSSTGYEQYF. The CDR3 DNA follows: TGTGCCAGCTCATCCACAGGCTACGAGCAGTACTTC.

The chain uses TRBV18 and TRBJ1-4; D is unclear. The CDR3 totals 14 residues. The V end was cut by 8 bases, the J end by 7 bases, with 17 bases between. Germline CDR1 KGHSH, CDR2 LQKENI. This chain's CDR3 is CASQPRGNGEKLFF. The CDR3 DNA is TGTGCCAGCCAGCCTCGGGGTAACGGTGAAAAACTGTTTTTT.

A single count supports this clone. The V and J genes are TRBV10-1 and TRBJ2-3; the match to TRBD1 covers 9 bases. J gave up 6 bases and V 6 bases, and 7 bases lay outside the gene matches. The CDR3 extends over 14 amino acids. Germline values: CDR1 WNHNN, CDR2 SYGVQD (reference sequence). CDR3 DNA: TGCGCCAGCAGCCCCGGGACAGGGTTCGATACGCAGTATTTT. Translated, it gives CASSPGTGFDTQYF.

The V and J genes are TRBV9 and TRBJ1-2, with D hard to call. CDR3 length: 13 amino acids. Germline CDR1 SGDLS, CDR2 YYNGEE. V was clipped by 0 bases and J by 8 bases, with 11 bases between them. In nucleotides, the CDR3 is TGTGCCAGCAGCGTAGGGGAAGGGAGCGGCTACACCTTC. Encoded protein: CASSVGEGSGYTF.

The chain is built from TRBV18 and TRBJ2-1; 11 bases align to TRBD2. Germline CDR1 reads KGHSH; CDR2 reads LQKENI. This CDR3 is 16 amino acids long. Trimming took 0 bases from V and 8 from J; bases not matched to a gene: 6. CDR3 coding DNA: TGTGCCAGCTCACCACCGGGTAGCGGGGGGGCCGATGAGCAGTTCTTC. Protein sequence: CASSPPGSGGADEQFF. The full variable domain, with the rest looked up from reference TRBV18 and TRBJ2-1, is NAGVMQNPRHLVRRRGQEARLRCSPMKGHSHVYWYRQLPEEGLKFMVYLQKENIIDESGMPKERFSAEFPKEGPSILRIQQVVRGDSAAYFCASSPPGSGGADEQFFGPGTRLTVL.

J is TRBJ1-1 and V is TRBV30; weak D call: TRBD1 (5 bases). CDR1 and CDR2 from the germline V gene are GTSNPN and SVGIG (reference sequence). There are 15 residues in the CDR3. Trimming removed 0 bases from V and 5 bases from J, with 16 bases in between. The CDR3 nucleotides are TGTGCCTGGAGTGTTGAGTTGGGGGTTATGACTGAAGCTTTCTTT. Translated, it gives CAWSVELGVMTEAFF.

This clone was picked up a small number of times. The chain recombines TRBV2 with TRBJ2-1, with 8 bases identical to TRBD1. The CDR3 sequence is 12 residues long. Germline assignment: CDR1 SNHLY and CDR2 FYNNEI. Here the CDR3 reads CVLSTGDNEQFF. CDR3 coding DNA: TGTGTCCTTTCGACAGGGGACAATGAGCAGTTCTTC.

This rearrangement joins TRBV5-4 to TRBJ2-7; TRBD2 matches 9 bases. V shed 4 bases, J shed 6 bases, and the junction held 8 bases outside the gene matches. This CDR3 is built from 14 residues. CDR1 is SGHNT, CDR2 YYREEE, per germline (reference sequence). The CDR3, as DNA: TGTGCCAGCAGCCCGTTAGCGGGAGAGGCCGAGCAGTACTTC. Translating gives CASSPLAGEAEQYF.

V gene TRBV29-1 combines with J gene TRBJ1-2; 9 bases map to TRBD1. Germline assignment: CDR1 SQVTM and CDR2 ANQGSEA. The CDR3 contains 13 residues. J lost 3 bases, V lost 6 bases, and 5 bases had no gene match. The CDR3 DNA reads as TGCAGCGTAAGGGACAGGGCGGACTATGGCTACACCTTC. Amino acid sequence: CSVRDRADYGYTF.

The rearrangement links TRBV11-2 to TRBJ2-1, with unresolved D. The germline gives CDR1 SGHAT, CDR2 FQNNGV. The CDR3 totals 13 residues. The ends were cut back, 0 bases at V and 7 bases at J, with 7 bases in the middle. The DNA of the CDR3 is TGTGCCAGCAGCTTAGAGGTACAGAATGAGCAGTTCTTC. This gives the protein CASSLEVQNEQFF.

The table lists this clone with a few counts. The CDR3 DNA sequence: TGTGCCAGTAGTATTAACAGGGAGGGCAATCAGCCCCAGCATTTT. This gives the protein CASSINREGNQPQHF. The V and J genes are TRBV19 and TRBJ1-5, with D tentatively TRBD1 (6 bases). Germline V lookup: CDR1 LNHDA, CDR2 SQIVND (reference sequence). The CDR3 length is 15 residues. Trimming removed 3 bases at V and 2 bases at J, with 11 bases between.

A few counts support this clone. The gene calls are TRBV7-9 and TRBJ2-5; 7 bases align to TRBD1. The ends lost 5 bases at V and 3 bases at J; junction bases unmatched: 6. The germline gives CDR1 SEHNR, CDR2 FQNEAQ (reference sequence). The CDR3 is 14 amino acids. In DNA, the CDR3 is TGTGCCAGCAGCCAATCAGGGGGAAAAGAGACCCAGTACTTC. This translates into CASSQSGGKETQYF. Drawing the rest from reference TRBV7-9 and TRBJ2-5, the complete variable domain is DTGVSQNPRHKITKRGQNVTFRCDPISEHNRLYWYRQTLGQGPEFLTYFQNEAQLEKSRLLSDRFSAERPKGSFSTLEIQRTEQGDSAMYLCASSQSGGKETQYFGPGTRLLVL.

The chain couples TRBV28 to TRBJ1-5; no definite D call. Trimming left V 6 bases short and J 2 bases short, with 14 bases between. Per the germline V gene, CDR1 is MDHEN and CDR2 is SYDVKM. This CDR3 spans 15 amino acids. In DNA form, the CDR3 reads TGTGCCAGCAGAACGCGAACGGAGGGCAATCAGCCCCAGCATTTT. Protein sequence: CASRTRTEGNQPQHF.

The chain has TRBV6-5 and TRBJ2-7; the D is unclear. Germline V lookup: CDR1 MNHEY, CDR2 SVGAGI. The CDR3 spans 16 residues. Trimming removed 0 bases from V and 5 bases from J, with 17 bases in between. As DNA, the CDR3 is TGTGCCAGCAGTTACTCGATTTTCCGCAGCGAGAACGAGCAGTACTTC. Its protein is CASSYSIFRSENEQYF.

The V gene is TRBV27, the J gene TRBJ2-7; either TRBD1 or TRBD2 may supply D (5 bases each). V gave up 6 bases and J gave up 6 bases, with 15 bases separating them. Germline CDR1 MNHEY, CDR2 SMNVEV (reference sequence). This CDR3 region has 13 residues. The CDR3 DNA follows: TGTGCCAGCAGAACCGGGACGGTAGGCGAGCAGTACTTC. Translation: CASRTGTVGEQYF.

V and J are TRBV7-6 and TRBJ1-2; D is uncertain. This CDR3 spans 13 amino acids. Trimming took 5 bases from V and 1 from J, leaving 8 bases between them. Germline CDR1 and CDR2: SGHVS and FNYEAQ. In nucleotides, the CDR3 is TGTGCCAGCAGCGGCAAAGGTAACTATGGCTACACCTTC. This translates into CASSGKGNYGYTF.

The J gene is TRBJ2-1, the V gene TRBV3-1 (or the pseudogene TRBV3-2); unclear D gene. Trimming pared 4 bases from V and 8 bases from J, leaving 9 bases between. CDR1 and CDR2 from the germline V gene are LGHDT and YNNKEL (reference sequence). CDR3 length: 12 residues. The CDR3, as DNA: TGTGCCAGCAGCCCGGTTTCCCATGAGCAGTTCTTC. As protein: CASSPVSHEQFF.

The J gene is TRBJ1-5, the V gene TRBV7-9; no clear D. With 5 bases removed from V and 1 base from J, the gap between germline ends came to 6 bases. The CDR3 is made up of 13 amino acids. Germline loops: CDR1 SEHNR, CDR2 FQNEAQ (reference sequence). The CDR3 is CASSVDSNQPQHF. CDR3 nucleotides: TGTGCCAGCAGCGTCGACAGCAATCAGCCCCAGCATTTT.